This T cell receptor (beta chain) is drawn from a study of Graves' ophthalmopathy and Graves' hyperthyroidism. The TCR beta CDR3 regions underwent amplification from RNA transcripts. RT-PCR with HTBI primers came first, then second-round multiplex PCR. MiXCR, applied by TCRdb to the multiplex PCR reads, yields one record per CDR3 protein. The sample has some 750,000 distinct CDR3 sequences; roughly two fifths are singletons. Germline V gene sequence: CDR1 MGHDK, CDR2 SYGVNS. V lost 6 bases and J lost 6, with 11 bases in between. The CDR3 length is 12 residues. The sample holds a few counts of this clonotype.

Sequencing input: peripheral blood. The clonotype originates from an adult man with Graves' ophthalmopathy. This chain links TRBV25-1 with TRBJ1-2; D ambiguous. This CDR3 is CASRADQNGYTF. DNA for the CDR3: TGTGCCAGCAGAGCGGACCAAAATGGCTACACCTTC.